This record concerns one T cell receptor beta chain sequence. This entry comes from a study of radiotherapy plus CTLA-4 blockade in lung cancer. Study-wide background: For around 18% of patients, objective responses occurred, and about 30% had disease control.

Libraries were prepared by immunoSEQ multiplex PCR; TCRdb keeps only in-frame clonotypes and omits some of them. The table has 55,000 to 65,000 clones, around 77% seen once; the top ten hold about 3.1%. CDR1 is SGHRS, CDR2 YFSETQ, per germline. V lost 4 bases, J lost 12 bases, and 27 bases stayed unmatched. CDR3 length: 19 residues. This sequence originates from a human donor with non-small cell lung cancer who had a complete response to radiotherapy plus ipilimumab. The sample was peripheral blood, taken from a patient treated with radiotherapy plus ipilimumab. The chain carries TRBV5-1 and TRBJ1-5; 8 bases map to TRBD1. The CDR3 region is CASSLLEDRAVISPRDQHF. CDR3 nucleotides: TGCGCCAGCAGCCTCTTGGAGGACAGGGCCGTCATCAGCCCCAGAGACCAGCATTTT.